One and the same sample provided the 22 T cell receptor beta chains below, sequenced in a study of OX40 agonist ivuxolimab in advanced cancers. Assay: immunoSEQ multiplex PCR; the TCRdb copy retains only in-frame clones and omits some. Here the sample spans fewer than 100,000 clones, about 89% being singletons. This sample comprised CD4+ or CD8+ T cells sorted from blood, obtained in a trial of the OX40 agonist ivuxolimab. These TCRs come from an adult with an advanced solid tumor such as melanoma, head and neck, liver or kidney cancer.

Concerning this clone itself: Being one base from a much bigger clone, this may be a read error. The chain joins TRBV11-2 to TRBJ2-3; no definite D call. The CDR3 runs 12 residues. CDR1 and CDR2 (germline): SGHAT, FQNNGV. The ends were cut back, 3 bases at V and 0 bases at J, with 1 base in the middle. Written as DNA, the CDR3 is TGTGCCAGCAGCTTTAGCACAGATACGCAGTATTTT. As protein: CASSFSTDTQYF.

There are a few counts of this clone. This rearrangement joins TRBV6-4 to TRBJ2-3; the match to TRBD1 covers 8 bases. Germline-derived CDR1 and CDR2 are MRHNA and SNTAGT. The V gene end was trimmed by 2 bases and the J gene end by 7 bases; junction bases not matched to a gene: 5. The CDR3 is 14 residues long. CDR3 protein: CASSDTDRAHTQYF. CDR3 DNA: TGTGCCAGCAGTGACACGGACAGGGCCCATACGCAGTATTTT.

The V gene is TRBV19, the J gene TRBJ1-3; D gene ambiguous. CDR1 is LNHDA and CDR2 is SQIVND in the germline V gene (reference sequence). The CDR3 consists of 16 residues. The V end lost 5 bases, the J end lost 0 bases, and 14 bases lay between the germline ends. The CDR3: CASSSPRQASGNTIYF. The DNA for the CDR3 is TGTGCCAGTAGTTCCCCCCGCCAAGCCTCTGGAAACACCATATATTTT. The full variable domain, in which reference TRBV19 and TRBJ1-3 provide the parts outside the CDR3, is DGGITQSPKYLFRKEGQNVTLSCEQNLNHDAMYWYRQDPGQGLRLIYYSQIVNDFQKGDIAEGYSVSREKKESFPLTVTSAQKNPTAFYLCASSSPRQASGNTIYFGEGSWLTVV.

This clone was counted once. V gene TRBV4-1 combines with J gene TRBJ1-5; a possible D gene is TRBD1 (5 bases). The V gene lost 4 bases and the J gene lost 0 bases, with 7 bases spanning the gap. Germline V lookup: CDR1 MGHRA, CDR2 YSYEKL. This CDR3 is 14 amino acids long. CDR3 loop: CASSPGGSNQPQHF. CDR3 sequence (DNA): TGCGCCAGCAGCCCGGGGGGTAGCAATCAGCCCCAGCATTTT.

The chain couples TRBV29-1 to TRBJ1-1, with 7 bases matching TRBD1. J lost 4 bases, V lost 7 bases, and 9 bases had no gene match. The CDR3 length is 13 residues. The germline V gene has CDR1 SQVTM and CDR2 ANQGSEA. The CDR3 nucleotides are TGCAGCGGAGGGGAGGGGGCGAGCACTGAAGCTTTCTTT. Its protein is CSGGEGASTEAFF. The whole variable domain, remainder taken from reference TRBV29-1 and TRBJ1-1, is SAVISQKPSRDICQRGTSLTIQCQVDSQVTMMFWYRQQPGQSLTLIATANQGSEATYESGFVIDKFPISRPNLTFSTLTVSNMSPEDSSIYLCSGGEGASTEAFFGQGTRLTVV.

This clone was detected a few times. The chain combines TRBV6-1 with TRBJ1-5; D is uncertain. Trimming stripped 1 base from V and 5 bases from J, with 15 bases between. The germline gives CDR1 MNHNS, CDR2 SASEGT. The CDR3 consists of 16 residues. The DNA for the CDR3 is TGTGCCAGCAGTGAAGGGTTACTGGGGTTGGATCAGCCCCAGCATTTT. Translating it yields CASSEGLLGLDQPQHF.

V is TRBV7-8 and J is TRBJ2-3, with D uncertain. The CDR3 runs 12 residues. The V and J ends lost 5 bases and 5 bases respectively, with 8 bases between them. Germline CDR1 is SGHVS and CDR2 is FQNEAQ. DNA of the CDR3: TGTGCCAGCAGCCCGTGGGAAGATACGCAGTATTTT. It specifies CASSPWEDTQYF.

The rearrangement joins TRBV5-1 to TRBJ2-1; no clear D. From germline, CDR1 is SGHRS and CDR2 YFSETQ. V was trimmed by 4 bases and J by 1 base, leaving 3 bases between them. This CDR3 comprises 12 residues. The CDR3 bases are TGCGCCAGCAGCGATTCCTACAATGAGCAGTTCTTC. This translates into CASSDSYNEQFF.

The chain couples TRBV5-6 to TRBJ2-3, with 8 bases that match TRBD2. With 0 bases clipped from V and 2 bases from J, the junction kept 5 bases outside the gene matches. CDR3 length: 16 residues. Looked up from germline, CDR1 is SGHDT and CDR2 is YYEEEE. DNA of the CDR3: TGTGCCAGCAGCTTGGGTCGCGGGGGGACCACAGATACGCAGTATTTT. Its translation: CASSLGRGGTTDTQYF.

This clone has just a few counts. The chain uses TRBV7-2 and TRBJ2-3; 7 bases align to TRBD1. The germline CDR1 and CDR2 sequences are SGHTA and FQGNSA. V shed 5 bases, J shed 4 bases, and the junction held 6 bases outside the gene matches. This CDR3 is built from 14 residues. DNA for the CDR3: TGTGCCAGCAGCACCCGGACAGGCCCAGATACGCAGTATTTT. Encoded protein: CASSTRTGPDTQYF.

The V call is TRBV7-2, the J call TRBJ1-2, with a possible D match to TRBD1 (6 bases). Germline V lookup: CDR1 SGHTA, CDR2 FQGNSA. The CDR3 loop spans 16 amino acids. V was clipped by 3 bases and J by 6 bases, with 20 bases between them. The CDR3 spells CASSFETGGDVHGYTF. CDR3 nucleotides: TGTGCCAGCAGCTTTGAGACAGGTGGTGACGTTCATGGCTACACCTTC.

In regard to this clone: The junction does not match germline at one end; this may be a read error. The chain employs TRBV7-7 and TRBJ2-1, with 7 bases aligning to TRBD1. From germline, CDR1 is SSHAT and CDR2 FNYEAQ (reference sequence). CDR3 length equals 15 residues. CDR3 protein: CASSLGDRAYNEQFF. Here the CDR3 DNA reads TGTGCTAGCAGCTTAGGGGACAGAGCCTACAATGAGCAGTTCTTC.

The chain couples TRBV27 to TRBJ2-7; the D gene is possibly TRBD2 (7 bases). Trimming shortened V by 1 base and J by 1 base, and 11 bases separated the two germline ends. The CDR3 is made up of 15 amino acids. Germline CDR1 and CDR2: MNHEY and SMNVEV (reference sequence). Here the CDR3 reads CASSLLGGGSYEQYF. CDR3 sequence (DNA): TGTGCCAGCAGTTTATTAGGGGGGGGTTCCTACGAGCAGTACTTC.

This clone has only one observation. This rearrangement joins TRBV6-1 to TRBJ2-3, with 12 positions matching TRBD1. V lost 2 bases to trimming and J lost 1 base; unmatched junction nucleotides: 7. CDR3 length equals 18 residues. Per the germline V gene, CDR1 is MNHNS and CDR2 is SASEGT. The CDR3 nucleotides read TGTGCCAGCAGTGAATATGGGACAGGGGGCGCCGGCACAGATACGCAGTATTTT. This gives the protein CASSEYGTGGAGTDTQYF.

This sequence joins TRBV30 and TRBJ1-2, with TRBD1 as a possible D gene (6 bases). Germline V lookup: CDR1 GTSNPN, CDR2 SVGIG (reference sequence). V was pared by 8 bases and J by 6 bases, with 13 bases between. The CDR3 is 11 residues long. The CDR3 sequence is CAGTGRDGYTF. The CDR3 nucleotides read TGTGCCGGAACAGGGAGAGATGGCTACACCTTC.

The chain links TRBV7-2 to TRBJ1-6; 8 bases fit TRBD1. The CDR3 extends over 14 amino acids. CDR1 SGHTA and CDR2 FQGNSA come from the germline V gene. V lost 1 base to trimming and J lost 9 bases; unmatched junction nucleotides: 2. DNA for the CDR3: TGTGCCAGCAGCTTAGGCAGGGGGCGTTCACCCCTCCACTTT. Translation: CASSLGRGRSPLHF.

The chain recombines TRBV9 with TRBJ1-1, with D uncertain. This CDR3 spans 13 amino acids. Germline assignment: CDR1 SGDLS and CDR2 YYNGEE. Trimming cost V 0 bases and J 1 base, with 4 bases left between them. The CDR3 DNA reads as TGTGCCAGCAGCGTAGTTTCGAACACTGAAGCTTTCTTT. Translated, it gives CASSVVSNTEAFF.

The genes are TRBV7-9 and TRBJ2-5; D gene uncertain. Trimming removed 4 bases from V and 0 bases from J, with 9 bases in between. Germline V gene sequence: CDR1 SEHNR, CDR2 FQNEAQ (reference sequence). This CDR3 comprises 14 residues. CDR3 nucleotides: TGTGCCAGCAGCTCCCTCGGGTACCAAGAGACCCAGTACTTC. Its translation: CASSSLGYQETQYF.

The rearrangement uses TRBV7-3 and TRBJ2-2; 8 bases are a match to TRBD2. After removal of 5 bases from V and 5 bases from J, the junction contained 13 bases not matched to a gene. The CDR3 contains 17 residues. Germline CDR1 and CDR2: SGHTA and FQGTGA. This CDR3 reads CASSRRPTSGLTGELFF. DNA for the CDR3: TGTGCCAGCAGCCGACGCCCTACTAGCGGACTAACCGGGGAGCTGTTTTTT.

CDR3 coding DNA: TGCGCCAGCAGCTTGGGACCTGGCACAGATACGCAGTATTTT. Its protein product is CASSLGPGTDTQYF. The chain combines TRBV5-1 with TRBJ2-3, with unresolved D. V gave up 0 bases and J gave up 1 base, with 6 bases separating them. The length of the CDR3 is 14 residues. The germline gives CDR1 SGHRS, CDR2 YFSETQ.

The rearrangement joins TRBV14 to TRBJ2-7; no firm D call. V lost 4 bases to trimming and J lost 1 base, with 8 bases between them. From germline, CDR1 is SGHDN and CDR2 FVKESK. The CDR3 sequence is 13 residues long. The DNA of the CDR3 is TGTGCCAGCAGCCGCGTCGGTTCCTACGAGCAGTACTTC. It specifies CASSRVGSYEQYF.

DNA of the CDR3: TGTGCCAGCTCACCTCGTGTAGTGGTCCCCGGTTCTGGGGCCAACGTCCTGACTTTC. It translates to CASSPRVVVPGSGANVLTF. The chain is built from TRBV18 and TRBJ2-6; D not certain. This CDR3 region has 19 residues. V dropped 3 bases and J dropped 1 base, with 19 bases sitting between them. The germline gives CDR1 KGHSH, CDR2 LQKENI. The whole variable domain, remainder taken from reference TRBV18 and TRBJ2-6, is NAGVMQNPRHLVRRRGQEARLRCSPMKGHSHVYWYRQLPEEGLKFMVYLQKENIIDESGMPKERFSAEFPKEGPSILRIQQVVRGDSAAYFCASSPRVVVPGSGANVLTFGAGSRLTVL.